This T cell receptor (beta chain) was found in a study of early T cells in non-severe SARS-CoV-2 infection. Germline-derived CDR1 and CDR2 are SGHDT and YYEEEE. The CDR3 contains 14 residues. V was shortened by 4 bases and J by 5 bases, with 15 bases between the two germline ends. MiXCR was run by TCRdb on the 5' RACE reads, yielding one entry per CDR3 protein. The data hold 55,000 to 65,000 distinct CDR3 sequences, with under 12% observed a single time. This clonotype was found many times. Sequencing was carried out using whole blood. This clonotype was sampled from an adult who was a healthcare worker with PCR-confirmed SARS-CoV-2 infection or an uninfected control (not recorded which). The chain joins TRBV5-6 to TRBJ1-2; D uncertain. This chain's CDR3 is CASSQEAGRYGYTF. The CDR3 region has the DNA TGTGCCAGCAGCCAGGAGGCGGGCCGGTATGGCTACACCTTC.